The sequence of this TCR beta chain was determined in a study of blood T cell repertoires in COVID-19. At the level of the study: PBMCs, B-cell-depleted T cells, or T cells were the source of the cDNA or gDNA that made up the material.

The repertoire was sequenced with immunoSEQ multiplex PCR; TCRdb's copy has only in-frame clones and lacks some. The sample consists of more than 200,000 clones, around 86% of them appearing once. CDR1 SQVTM and CDR2 ANQGSEA come from the germline V gene. Trimming shortened V by 5 bases and J by 0 bases, and 11 bases separated the two germline ends. The CDR3 is 14 residues long. The cohort comprised adults aged roughly 18 to 95 years residing in 20 to 30 US areas. Cohorts were assigned according to the clinical history that participants reported. Either two negative PCRs, clearance, or symptom resolution qualified Cohort 3 donors as recovered.

The receptor comes from a woman aged 45 to 65 who had recovered from COVID-19. This chain uses TRBV29-1 with TRBJ1-5; the D is unclear. Material for sequencing was PBMCs or T cells enriched from blood (not recorded which). This CDR3 is CSVTDTFSNQPQHF. DNA for the CDR3: TGCAGCGTTACCGACACCTTTAGCAATCAGCCCCAGCATTTT.